This note documents a single TCR beta chain sequence. Its antigen is currently unknown. These data come from a study of liver allograft versus peripheral blood T cells. Overall study: Liver transplant recipients had T cell receptor repertoires compared between transplanted liver and peripheral blood.

Study findings and constraints: Peripheral blood reportedly held T cell receptor repertoires that differed from those inside liver allografts.

Germline V gene lookup returns CDR1 SGHNT and CDR2 YYREEE (reference sequence). V trimming: 3 bases; J trimming: 6 bases; junction bases outside the gene matches: 6. This CDR3 has 15 residues. From the reads, TCRdb called clonotypes with MiXCR, one entry per CDR3 protein. The sample yields around 18,000 distinct CDR3 sequences, 22% seen once. V is TRBV5-4 and J is TRBJ2-3, with 11 positions matching TRBD2. This sequence was found in a human patient who had a liver transplant. Among the T cells, some may be from the graft donor. The CDR3 sequence: CASSSLAGAGDTQYF. CDR3 nucleotides: TGTGCCAGCAGCTCACTAGCGGGGGCAGGGGATACGCAGTATTTT.